This T cell receptor (beta chain) was obtained from a study of blood T cell dynamics during melanoma immunotherapy. Time point here: pre-treatment baseline. Every bulk PBMC sample received the same 350 ng of DNA. Produced via immunoSEQ multiplex PCR; TCRdb's table is partial and in-frame only. The repertoire holds 15,000 to 20,000 clones, with 83% as singletons. This TCR derives from a human donor with melanoma. The specimen was blood, collected from a patient treated with checkpoint blockade.

The CDR3 protein is CAWRKPSGDVTEAFF. The CDR3 DNA reads as TGTGCCTGGAGGAAACCCTCCGGGGATGTGACTGAAGCTTTCTTT. The rearrangement links TRBV30 to TRBJ1-1; D gene ambiguous. The V gene's germline CDR1 is GTSNPN and CDR2 SVGIG (reference sequence). The CDR3 sequence is 15 residues long. V was shortened by 3 bases and J by 5 bases, with 19 bases between the two germline ends.